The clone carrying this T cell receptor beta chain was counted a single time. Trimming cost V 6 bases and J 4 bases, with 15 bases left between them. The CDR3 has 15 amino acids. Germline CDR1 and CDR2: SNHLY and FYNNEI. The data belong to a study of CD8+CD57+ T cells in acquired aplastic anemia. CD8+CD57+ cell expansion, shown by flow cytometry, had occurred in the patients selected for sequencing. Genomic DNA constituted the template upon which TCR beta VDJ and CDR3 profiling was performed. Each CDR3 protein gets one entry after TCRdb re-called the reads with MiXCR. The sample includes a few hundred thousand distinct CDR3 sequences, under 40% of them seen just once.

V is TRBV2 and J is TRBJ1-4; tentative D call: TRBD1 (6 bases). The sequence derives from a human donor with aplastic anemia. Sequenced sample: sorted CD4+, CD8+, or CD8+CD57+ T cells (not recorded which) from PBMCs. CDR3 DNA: TGTGCCAGCAGGCCCAGGACAGATTTTAATGAAAAACTGTTTTTT. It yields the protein CASRPRTDFNEKLFF.